Listed below are T cell receptor beta chains from one sample, sequenced in a study of beta chain features in type 1 diabetes. Method: immunoSEQ multiplex PCR; TCRdb's copy keeps in-frame clones and lacks some. Of hundreds of thousands of clones in the sample, around an eighth were seen once. The sequenced material came from naive CD4+ T cells from blood. All receptors come from a man aged 18 to 29 in good health. Each CDR3 is given with its conserved first and last residue. Each record gives: J gene, clone size, V gene, D gene, CDR3 DNA, CDR3 protein. The D gene is left open where the match is weak. A clone size is listed for some rows: how often the clone was seen (once, few, many), or a class if it is expanded.

TRBJ2-2,few,TRBV10-3,.,TGTGCCATCAGTGAGTCAGGCGGCCAGTCCGGGGAGCTGTTTTTT,CAISESGGQSGELFF
TRBJ1-1,few,TRBV27,TRBD1,TGTGCCAGCAGTCTTAACAGGGGCAACACTGAAGCTTTCTTT,CASSLNRGNTEAFF
TRBJ2-5,few,TRBV7-9,.,TGTGCCAGCAGCACTCCCCGGGGCCAAGAGACCCAGTACTTC,CASSTPRGQETQYF
TRBJ2-1,.,TRBV9,.,TGTGCCAGCAGCCTCGGGCCCGGGGGAAACAATGAGCAGTTCTTC,CASSLGPGGNNEQFF
TRBJ2-3,few,TRBV6-5,TRBD2,TGTGCCAGCAGCGGGAGGGCCCGCACAGATACGCAGTATTTT,CASSGRARTDTQYF
TRBJ2-2,few,TRBV4-3,.,TGCGCCAGCAGCCAAGAGGGGGGGGGCCACGGGGAGCTGTTTTTT,CASSQEGGGHGELFF
TRBJ2-4,few,TRBV28,TRBD2,TGTGCCAGCAGTCGAAGCCTAGCGGGAAGAGGTTCGTTCGCCAAAAACATTCAGTACTTC,CASSRSLAGRGSFAKNIQYF
TRBJ2-1,few,TRBV9,TRBD2,TGTGCCAGCAGAGCCGCCGGGACTAGCGGGAGAAATGAGCAGTTCTTC,CASRAAGTSGRNEQFF
TRBJ2-2,few,TRBV6-6,.,TGTGCCAGCAGTTCCGACTCGGCCGGGGAGCTGTTTTTT,CASSSDSAGELFF
TRBJ2-1,.,TRBV14,TRBD1,TGTGCCAGCAGCCAGGGGGATGACAGGGTTCAGTTCTTC,CASSQGDDRVQFF
TRBJ1-1,.,TRBV30,TRBD1,TGTGCCTTACGGACAGGCCGCTGGGGCACTGAAGCTTTCTTT,CALRTGRWGTEAFF
TRBJ1-2,.,TRBV7-9,.,TGTGCCAGCAGCTTAGTACGGGTCGGCTATGGCTACACCTTC,CASSLVRVGYGYTF
TRBJ2-3,few,TRBV13,.,TGTGCCAGCAGCTTTGCGGGATCAGATACGCAGTATTTT,CASSFAGSDTQYF
TRBJ2-7,few,TRBV2,.,TGTGCCAGCACCCAAGCACCCCGGACAGCCTACGAGCAGTACTTC,CASTQAPRTAYEQYF
TRBJ2-1,few,TRBV4-3,TRBD2,TGCGCCAGCAGCCAAGAAATAGAGCGGGAACAGTTCTTC,CASSQEIEREQFF
TRBJ2-2,few,TRBV5-1,.,TGCGCCAGCAGCTTGCAGCAGGGCTTCACCGGGGAGCTGTTTTTT,CASSLQQGFTGELFF
TRBJ1-5,.,TRBV7-9,.,TGTGCCAGCAGCTTACAGGATAATAGCAATCAGCCCCAGCATTTT,CASSLQDNSNQPQHF
TRBJ2-1,few,TRBV9,.,TGTGCCAGCAGCCCCAGGCTAGCGCCTAGCTCCTACAATGAGCAGTTCTTC,CASSPRLAPSSYNEQFF
TRBJ1-5,few,TRBV7-2,.,TGTGCCAGCAGCCGGGGCGGGGGGGATCAGCCCCAGCATTTT,CASSRGGGDQPQHF
TRBJ2-5,.,TRBV5-4,TRBD1,TGTGCCAGCAGCCCGAGGACAGGGAGGGAGACCCAGTACTTC,CASSPRTGRETQYF
TRBJ2-3,.,TRBV19,.,TGTGCCACCTCACCCAGAGTAGGAGGCGCCACAGATACGCAGTATTTT,CATSPRVGGATDTQYF
TRBJ1-2,.,TRBV9,.,TGTGCCAGCAGCGTAGTAGGTGCAGGGAACTATGGCTACACCTTC,CASSVVGAGNYGYTF
TRBJ2-7,.,TRBV6-5,TRBD1,TGTGCCAGCAGTCGTCCGGGACAGTCGGCCGGGGAGCAGTACTTC,CASSRPGQSAGEQYF
TRBJ2-3,.,TRBV6-5,.,TGTGCCAGCAGTTTGGGACTGGAGACAGATACGCAGTATTTT,CASSLGLETDTQYF
TRBJ2-3,.,TRBV5-1,.,TGCGCCAGCAGCTTAGATGCCGGGGGAGATACGCAGTATTTT,CASSLDAGGDTQYF
TRBJ2-7,few,TRBV7-9,.,TGTGCCAGCAGCTTATTCGACGGCGGCGAGCAGTACTTC,CASSLFDGGEQYF
TRBJ2-7,few,TRBV18,TRBD1,TGTGCCAGCTCACCATCGACAGGGGACTACGAGCAGTACTTC,CASSPSTGDYEQYF
TRBJ1-5,few,TRBV30,.,TGTGCCTGGAGTGAAGGGGGTGGTCAGCCCCAGCATTTT,CAWSEGGGQPQHF
TRBJ2-7,.,TRBV6-7,TRBD2,TGTGCCAGCAGTTACCACCCAGCGGGAGGGCCGAACTCCGAGCAGTACTTC,CASSYHPAGGPNSEQYF
TRBJ1-1,few,TRBV5-4,.,TGTGCCAGCAGCTCGCAGGTAGAGGGATGGAACACTGAAGCTTTCTTT,CASSSQVEGWNTEAFF
TRBJ2-4,.,TRBV11-2,TRBD1,TGTGCCAGCAGCGAACGGACAGGGGTTGACATTCAGTACTTC,CASSERTGVDIQYF
TRBJ1-4,.,TRBV9,.,TGTGCCAGCAGCGTAGCTCCCTCAGGCGCAACTAATGAAAAACTGTTTTTT,CASSVAPSGATNEKLFF
TRBJ1-4,.,TRBV5-4,TRBD1,TGTGCCAGCAGCTTCGGGGGCACAGGGGGCGCGAAACATGAAAAACTGTTTTTT,CASSFGGTGGAKHEKLFF
TRBJ1-3,.,TRBV25-1,.,TGTGCCAGCAGTGACAATTTGGGCCGCGGGAACACCATATATTTT,CASSDNLGRGNTIYF
TRBJ2-3,few,TRBV9,TRBD2,TGTGCCAGCAGCGTAGGTTCTAGCGGAACAGATACGCAGTATTTT,CASSVGSSGTDTQYF
TRBJ2-1,few,TRBV19,.,TGTGCCAGTAGTCTATTAAGGGGCAATGAGCAGTTCTTC,CASSLLRGNEQFF
TRBJ2-7,.,TRBV30,.,.,CAWSVGTGSEKYF
TRBJ2-7,.,TRBV4-3,TRBD2,TGCGCCAGCAGCCGGGCAGCGGGAGCCTTCGAGCAGTACTTC,CASSRAAGAFEQYF
TRBJ1-1,.,TRBV7-9,.,TGTGCCAGCAGCTTAGACAGGGCATCGAACACTGAAGCTTTCTTT,CASSLDRASNTEAFF